This note documents a single T cell receptor beta chain sequence. Its antigen is undetermined. The sample belongs to a study of OX40 agonist ivuxolimab in advanced cancers. Study-level findings and limits: Expanded peripheral T cells had an undetermined antigen specificity.

CDR3 size: 16 residues. CDR1 and CDR2 (germline): SGHDT, YYEEEE. Trimming took off 0 bases at V and 1 base at J, with 13 bases between the two ends. If patients had autoimmune disease history or systemic immunosuppression, they were excluded. Only in-frame clones appear in the TCRdb table, and some are missing; sequencing was by immunoSEQ multiplex PCR. This table has about 79,000 clones, roughly 88% appearing once. The sequencing here drew on CD4+ or CD8+ T cells sorted from blood, taken in a trial of the OX40 agonist ivuxolimab. The receptor was derived from an adult with an advanced solid tumor such as melanoma, head and neck, liver or kidney cancer. This chain uses TRBV5-6 with TRBJ1-2; D unclear. The CDR3 loop is CASSLGWEEFNYGYTF. The CDR3 DNA sequence: TGTGCCAGCAGCTTGGGATGGGAGGAATTTAACTATGGCTACACCTTC.